This TCR beta chain was captured by sequencing in a study of blood T cell repertoires in COVID-19. Repertoires were generated with immunoSEQ multiplex PCR, while TCRdb's copy carries only in-frame clones and drops some. In the table there are around 300,000 clones, approximately 85% of which are singletons. V was clipped by 2 bases and J by 4 bases; unmatched bases: 6. CDR1 and CDR2 (germline): SGHRS, YFSETQ. The CDR3 is 16 residues long. The sequence came from a woman aged 70 to 79 with acute or convalescent COVID-19. Sequences were obtained from peripheral blood. This chain joins TRBV5-1 and TRBJ2-5, with TRBD2 matching over 12 bases. DNA for the CDR3: TGCGCCAGCAGCTTCTTGACTAGCGGGGGAAGAGAGACCCAGTACTTC. It encodes CASSFLTSGGRETQYF.